This T cell receptor beta chain is drawn from a study of CD8 T cells in ankylosing spondylitis. The V gene's germline CDR1 is SGHTA and CDR2 FQGNSA. The CDR3 length is 13 residues. Trimming shortened V by 1 base and J by 4 bases, and 7 bases separated the two germline ends. TCRdb recomputed calls from the 5' RACE reads with MiXCR, one row per CDR3 protein. Here the sample spans about 460,000 distinct CDR3 sequences, about 5% being singletons. This clonotype has a count of ten or more. What it binds is unknown. Regarding the study as a whole: Prior literature has documented some motif variants in synovial fluid and blood from reactive arthritis. For ankylosing spondylitis blood, a TCR beta motif of seven to nine highly homologous variants appeared characteristic. The authors reported significant enrichment of disease-linked clones in matched ankylosing spondylitis synovial fluid.

Input material: blood, either unsorted or a sorted T cell fraction (not recorded which). This TCR was sampled from a male donor with ankylosing spondylitis. The chain has TRBV7-2 and TRBJ1-2; no clear D gene. CDR3 in amino acids: CASSLGGPYGYTF. In DNA, the CDR3 is TGTGCCAGCAGCTTAGGAGGGCCCTATGGCTACACCTTC. Full variable domain (outside the CDR3, taken from reference TRBV7-2 and TRBJ1-2): GAGVSQSPSNKVTEKGKDVELRCDPISGHTALYWYRQSLGQGLEFLIYFQGNSAPDKSGLPSDRFSAERTGGSVSTLTIQRTQQEDSAVYLCASSLGGPYGYTFGSGTRLTVV.